This T cell receptor beta chain came from a study of T cells after somatic rescue of genetic block. Assay used: immunoSEQ multiplex PCR; TCRdb lists only in-frame clones, some missing. Of roughly 71,000 clones in the sample, roughly 93% are singletons; the top ten hold 2.8%. Germline values: CDR1 SGHDT, CDR2 YYEEEE. This CDR3 has 14 residues. The ends were cut back, 4 bases at V and 8 bases at J, with 15 bases in the middle. This rearrangement joins TRBV5-6 to TRBJ1-4, with D possibly TRBD1 on 6 matching bases. The sequencing input was peripheral blood mononuclear cells (PBMCs). This sequence was found in a man in his thirties or forties. CDR3 residues: CASSLRGAREKLFF. The CDR3 DNA reads TGTGCCAGCAGCCTAAGGGGGGCAAGGGAAAAACTGTTTTTT. The full variable domain, rest sourced from reference TRBV5-6 and TRBJ1-4, is DAGVTQSPTHLIKTRGQQVTLRCSPKSGHDTVSWYQQALGQGPQFIFQYYEEEERQRGNFPDRFSGHQFPNYSSELNVNALLLGDSALYLCASSLRGAREKLFFGSGTQLSVL.